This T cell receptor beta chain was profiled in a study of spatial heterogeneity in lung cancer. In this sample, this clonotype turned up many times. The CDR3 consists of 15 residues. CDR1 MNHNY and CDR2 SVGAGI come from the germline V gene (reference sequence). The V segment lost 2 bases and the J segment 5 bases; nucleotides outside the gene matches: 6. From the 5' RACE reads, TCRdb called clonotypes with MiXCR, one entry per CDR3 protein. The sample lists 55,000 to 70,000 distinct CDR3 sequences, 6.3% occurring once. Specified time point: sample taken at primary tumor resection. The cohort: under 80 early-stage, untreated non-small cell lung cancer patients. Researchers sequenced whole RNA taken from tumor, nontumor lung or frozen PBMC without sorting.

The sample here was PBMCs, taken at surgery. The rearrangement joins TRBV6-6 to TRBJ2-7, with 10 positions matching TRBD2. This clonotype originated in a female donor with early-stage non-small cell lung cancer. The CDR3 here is CASSYPPGTSDEQYV. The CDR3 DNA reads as TGTGCCAGCAGTTACCCCCCCGGGACTAGCGACGAGCAGTACGTC.